The 28 T cell receptor beta chains presented below share a single source sample, sequenced in a study of blood T cell repertoires in COVID-19. Method: immunoSEQ multiplex PCR; TCRdb's copy keeps in-frame clones and lacks some. The sample includes 100,000 to 150,000 clones, 70% to 90% of them seen just once. The sequenced material came from peripheral blood. These receptors all come from a man in his 70s with active COVID-19.

The V and J genes are TRBV5-1 and TRBJ2-7; 9 bases line up with TRBD1. The V and J ends lost 5 bases and 5 bases, in that order; junction bases with no gene match: 11. The germline V gene has CDR1 SGHRS and CDR2 YFSETQ. This CDR3 is built from 15 residues. CDR3 bases: TGCGCCAGCAGATGGACAGGGGCCATGGAGAACGAGCAGTACTTC. It is translated as CASRWTGAMENEQYF.

The chain links TRBV7-8 to TRBJ1-4; 12 nucleotides align to TRBD1. With 4 bases clipped from V and 4 bases from J, the junction kept 10 bases outside the gene matches. The germline V gene has CDR1 SGHVS and CDR2 FQNEAQ. There are 18 residues in the CDR3. The CDR3 nucleotides read TGTGCCAGCAGCTACCGCCCGGGACAGGGGGCGCTTAATGAAAAACTGTTTTTT. Protein sequence: CASSYRPGQGALNEKLFF.

This sequence joins TRBV6-1 and TRBJ1-2, with 7 bases matching TRBD1. V shed 3 bases and J 5 bases; nucleotides not matched to a gene: 9. The CDR3 has 15 residues. CDR1 and CDR2 from the germline V gene are MNHNS and SASEGT. The CDR3 here is CASSENTGVGYGYTF. The CDR3 DNA sequence: TGTGCCAGCAGTGAGAATACAGGGGTCGGGTATGGCTACACCTTC.

The gene calls are TRBV19 and TRBJ1-1; 9 bases match TRBD1. The CDR3 totals 16 residues. Looked up from germline, CDR1 is LNHDA and CDR2 is SQIVND (reference sequence). Trimming cost V 2 bases and J 6 bases; bases outside gene matches: 10. The CDR3 nucleotides are TGTGCCAGTAGTATATTTGGGACAGGGCGATCTGCTGAAGCTTTCTTT. It yields the protein CASSIFGTGRSAEAFF.

This chain uses TRBV7-9 with TRBJ1-2, with TRBD1 matching 10 bases. V was pared by 5 bases and J by 8 bases, with 8 bases of the junction left unmatched. The CDR3 extends over 14 amino acids. Germline V CDR1 and CDR2: SEHNR, FQNEAQ (reference sequence). Here the CDR3 reads CASSPRDRGRGYTF. Written as DNA, the CDR3 is TGTGCCAGCAGCCCCCGGGACAGGGGTCGCGGCTACACCTTC.

This clone was detected only once. The chain has TRBV28 and TRBJ2-1; D uncertain. Between the trimmed V and J ends, which lost 2 bases and 8 bases, there was a span of 10 bases. The germline gives CDR1 MDHEN, CDR2 SYDVKM. The CDR3 covers 13 residues. The CDR3: CASSLTAGDEQFF. CDR3 DNA sequence: TGTGCCAGCAGTTTAACTGCAGGTGATGAGCAGTTCTTC.

This chain uses TRBV4-3 with TRBJ2-7, with 7 positions matching TRBD1. Germline V gene lookup returns CDR1 LGHNA and CDR2 YSLEER. The CDR3 is made up of 16 amino acids. With 0 bases clipped from V and 3 bases from J, the junction kept 8 bases outside the gene matches. CDR3 in amino acids: CASSQDLTGWDYEQYF. Written as DNA, the CDR3 is TGCGCCAGCAGCCAAGACCTGACAGGGTGGGACTACGAGCAGTACTTC.

V is TRBV5-6 and J is TRBJ2-1; 13 nucleotides match TRBD2. The CDR3 totals 15 residues. J lost 9 bases, V lost 1 base, and 4 bases had no gene match. In germline, CDR1 is SGHDT, CDR2 YYEEEE. CDR3 in DNA: TGTGCCAGCAGCTTGCGACTAGCGGGAGGCGGTGAGCAGTTCTTC. Translating gives CASSLRLAGGGEQFF.

V is TRBV18 and J is TRBJ2-7; the match to TRBD1 covers 7 bases. The CDR3 has 14 residues. Germline CDR1 reads KGHSH; CDR2 reads LQKENI. The V and J ends lost 3 bases and 1 base, in that order; junction bases with no gene match: 3. The CDR3 is CASSPRDSSYEQYF. The CDR3 bases are TGTGCCAGCTCACCCCGGGACAGTTCCTACGAGCAGTACTTC.

As concerns this clone: At one of its ends the junction is not consistent with the germline gene, which may arise from a read error. Distinct nucleotide sequences in the sample also encode this CDR3. The chain joins TRBV28 to TRBJ1-2; D gene uncertain. In germline, CDR1 is MDHEN, CDR2 SYDVKM. The CDR3 has 14 amino acids. CDR3 nucleotides: TGCGCCAGCAGTTTTCGAGTTGCCCGAGGAGGCTACACCTTC. This translates into CASSFRVARGGYTF.

This clone has just a few counts. This chain joins TRBV27 and TRBJ1-2; 7 bases line up with TRBD1. V was clipped by 9 bases and J by 4 bases; unmatched bases: 14. This CDR3 is 15 amino acids long. Germline V gives CDR1 MNHEY, CDR2 SMNVEV (reference sequence). CDR3 amino acids: CASRAQGLKIYGYTF. The CDR3 region has the DNA TGTGCCAGTCGGGCACAGGGGCTCAAGATCTATGGCTACACCTTC.

In the case of this clone: This same CDR3 is encoded by further DNA sequences in the sample. J is TRBJ2-7 and V is TRBV7-2, with 8 positions matching TRBD2. Germline CDR1 reads SGHTA; CDR2 reads FQGNSA. The CDR3 spans 15 residues. J gave up 0 bases and V 1 base, and 2 bases lay outside the gene matches. DNA of the CDR3: TGTGCCAGCAGCTTAGGGAGCGGGAGCTCCTACGAGCAGTACTTC. It codes for CASSLGSGSSYEQYF.

CDR3 sequence reads: CASSIGGGYEQYF. The CDR3 nucleotides read TGCGCCAGCAGCATCGGAGGAGGGTACGAGCAGTACTTC. The chain couples TRBV5-1 to TRBJ2-7; a weak D match, TRBD2 (6 bases). The CDR3 runs to 13 residues. Trimming shortened V by 4 bases and J by 4 bases, and 12 bases separated the two germline ends. Germline values: CDR1 SGHRS, CDR2 YFSETQ.

This sequence joins TRBV11-2 and TRBJ2-2, with 14 bases fitting TRBD2. The CDR3 runs 18 residues. The germline gives CDR1 SGHAT, CDR2 FQNNGV. Germline trimming cut 5 bases from V and 5 bases from J; bases unmatched to any gene: 10. CDR3 nucleotide sequence: TGTGCCAGCAGCCGTCACACCGGGACTAGCGGGAGAACCGGGGAGCTGTTTTTT. Its translation: CASSRHTGTSGRTGELFF. The full variable domain, completed using reference TRBV11-2 and TRBJ2-2, is EAGVAQSPRYKIIEKRQSVAFWCNPISGHATLYWYQQILGQGPKLLIQFQNNGVVDDSQLPKDRFSAERLKGVDSTLKIQPAKLEDSAVYLCASSRHTGTSGRTGELFFGEGSRLTVL.

The chain has TRBV12-5 and TRBJ2-1; TRBD2 aligns across 12 bases. The junction had 9 bases not matched to a gene; V was cut back by 0 bases and J by 15 bases. Germline loops: CDR1 LGHNT, CDR2 FRNRAP. The CDR3 loop spans 15 amino acids. The CDR3 protein is CASGLVLLAGGGRFF. CDR3 DNA sequence: TGTGCTAGTGGTTTGGTACTTCTAGCGGGAGGGGGAAGGTTCTTC.

This clone has a handful of counts. This chain connects TRBV28 to TRBJ2-7; D is undetermined. The V and J ends lost 3 bases and 2 bases respectively, with 14 bases between them. Germline CDR1 is MDHEN and CDR2 is SYDVKM. This CDR3 has 15 amino acids. This CDR3 reads CASSFDGRKTYEQYF. The CDR3 coding sequence is TGTGCCAGCAGTTTCGATGGCAGAAAGACCTACGAGCAGTACTTC.

This chain uses TRBV7-9 with TRBJ2-5, with D unclear. V gave up 1 base and J gave up 3 bases, with 6 bases separating them. The CDR3 loop spans 13 amino acids. The germline V gene encodes CDR1 SEHNR and CDR2 FQNEAQ (reference sequence). CDR3 in amino acids: CASSLGGKETQYF. The CDR3 coding sequence is TGTGCCAGCAGCTTAGGCGGAAAAGAGACCCAGTACTTC.

The chain combines TRBV30 with TRBJ2-2; TRBD2 matches 12 bases. Germline CDR1 GTSNPN, CDR2 SVGIG (reference sequence). This CDR3 comprises 17 residues. With 1 base clipped from V and 0 bases from J, the junction kept 3 bases outside the gene matches. DNA of the CDR3: TGTGCCTGGAGTGCCACTAGCGGGAGGCCGAACACCGGGGAGCTGTTTTTT. Translation: CAWSATSGRPNTGELFF.

J is TRBJ2-2 and V is TRBV5-1; 12 nucleotides align to TRBD2. The V gene end was trimmed by 4 bases and the J gene end by 4 bases; junction bases not matched to a gene: 11. In germline, CDR1 is SGHRS, CDR2 YFSETQ. The CDR3 totals 18 residues. The CDR3: CASSLRLAGVQRTGELFF. The CDR3, as DNA: TGCGCCAGCAGCCTACGACTAGCGGGAGTCCAACGCACCGGGGAGCTGTTTTTT. The full variable domain, completed using reference TRBV5-1 and TRBJ2-2, is KAGVTQTPRYLIKTRGQQVTLSCSPISGHRSVSWYQQTPGQGLQFLFEYFSETQRNKGNFPGRFSGRQFSNSRSEMNVSTLELGDSALYLCASSLRLAGVQRTGELFFGEGSRLTVL.

The chain links TRBV7-9 to TRBJ2-7; TRBD2 aligns across 11 bases. CDR1 is SEHNR, CDR2 FQNEAQ, per germline (reference sequence). With 3 bases clipped from V and 7 bases from J, the junction kept 8 bases outside the gene matches. The CDR3 is 15 residues long. The CDR3 loop reads CASSLVAGGPSEQYF. CDR3 in DNA: TGTGCCAGCAGCTTGGTAGCGGGAGGGCCCTCAGAGCAGTACTTC. Complete variable domain (other parts from reference TRBV7-9 and TRBJ2-7): DTGVSQNPRHKITKRGQNVTFRCDPISEHNRLYWYRQTLGQGPEFLTYFQNEAQLEKSRLLSDRFSAERPKGSFSTLEIQRTEQGDSAMYLCASSLVAGGPSEQYFGPGTRLTVT.

This rearrangement joins TRBV9 to TRBJ2-7; 10 bases line up with TRBD2. This CDR3 region has 15 residues. V was pared by 0 bases and J by 9 bases, with 9 bases of the junction left unmatched. CDR1 is SGDLS, CDR2 YYNGEE, per germline. The DNA for the CDR3 is TGTGCCAGCAGCGTAGATGGAGCGGGAGGGTCCCGGCAGTACTTC. Its translation: CASSVDGAGGSRQYF.

The chain uses TRBV7-9 and TRBJ1-1; maybe TRBD1 (6 bases). The CDR3 has 12 residues. The germline V and J ends were trimmed by 5 bases and 8 bases, with 12 bases remaining between them. Germline assignment: CDR1 SEHNR and CDR2 FQNEAQ (reference sequence). Here the CDR3 reads CASSPRTAEAFF. CDR3 in DNA: TGTGCCAGCAGCCCTCGGACAGCGGAAGCTTTCTTT.

The chain joins TRBV9 to TRBJ2-1, with a weak D call TRBD1 (6 bases). The CDR3 is made up of 15 amino acids. The V end lost 0 bases, the J end lost 3 bases, and 10 bases lay between the germline ends. In germline, CDR1 is SGDLS, CDR2 YYNGEE. The chain's CDR3 is CASSVEGHRYNEQFF. Written as DNA, the CDR3 is TGTGCCAGCAGCGTAGAGGGACACCGCTACAATGAGCAGTTCTTC.

This clone was found once. The chain employs TRBV18 and TRBJ2-1, with TRBD2 identical over 9 bases. Germline values: CDR1 KGHSH, CDR2 LQKENI. With 3 bases clipped from V and 7 bases from J, the junction kept 10 bases outside the gene matches. This CDR3 has 16 amino acids. The CDR3 DNA follows: TGTGCCAGCTCACCGGGCCGAGCGGGAGGAGGGAATGAGCAGTTCTTC. Residues: CASSPGRAGGGNEQFF.

The chain uses TRBV6-5 and TRBJ2-2, with 9 bases lining up with TRBD1. The V segment lost 6 bases and the J segment 4 bases; nucleotides outside the gene matches: 3. The CDR3 extends over 14 amino acids. From germline, CDR1 is MNHEY and CDR2 SVGAGI. The CDR3 region has the DNA TGTGCCAGCAGGCGGGACAGGGCCACCGGGGAGCTGTTTTTT. It yields the protein CASRRDRATGELFF.

V usage is TRBV12-3 or TRBV12-4 and J usage is TRBJ1-2; D not certain. V lost 6 bases and J lost 0, with 8 bases in between. The CDR3 is 13 amino acids. The CDR3 coding sequence is TGTGCCAGCAGCACCAGGTCTAACTATGGCTACACCTTC. The encoded protein is CASSTRSNYGYTF.

This chain uses TRBV3-1 (or the pseudogene TRBV3-2) with TRBJ1-4, with 8 nucleotides matching TRBD1. Germline V CDR1 and CDR2: LGHDT, YNNKEL (reference sequence). Trimming took 0 bases from V and 8 from J; bases not matched to a gene: 20. The CDR3 contains 20 residues. CDR3 in DNA: TGTGCCAGCAGCCAAGATGGTCGGATGGGGTGGACAGGGAAGGAAGAAAAACTGTTTTTT. This codes for CASSQDGRMGWTGKEEKLFF.

This clone was detected a few times. The chain carries TRBV27 and TRBJ2-7, with TRBD1 matching over 9 bases. V lost 6 bases to trimming and J lost 5 bases; unmatched junction nucleotides: 11. From germline, CDR1 is MNHEY and CDR2 SMNVEV (reference sequence). The CDR3 is 15 amino acids. CDR3 sequence: CASSLAGDRVDEQYF. DNA for the CDR3: TGTGCCAGCAGCCTGGCGGGGGACAGGGTTGACGAGCAGTACTTC.